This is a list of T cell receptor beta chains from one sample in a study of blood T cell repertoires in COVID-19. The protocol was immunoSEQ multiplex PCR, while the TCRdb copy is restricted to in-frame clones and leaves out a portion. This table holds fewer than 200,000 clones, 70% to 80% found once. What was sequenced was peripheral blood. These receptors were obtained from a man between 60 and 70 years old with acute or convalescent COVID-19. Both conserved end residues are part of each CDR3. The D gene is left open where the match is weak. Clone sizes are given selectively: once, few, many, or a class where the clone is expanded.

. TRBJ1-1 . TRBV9 CASSVGLGNTEAFF TGTGCCAGCAGCGTAGGACTGGGGAACACTGAAGCTTTCTTT
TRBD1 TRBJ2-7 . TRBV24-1 CATSEGQGSYEQYF TGTGCCACCAGTGAGGGACAGGGTTCCTACGAGCAGTACTTC
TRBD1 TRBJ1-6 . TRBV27 CASRKGQGNSPLHF TGTGCCAGCCGGAAGGGACAGGGTAATTCACCCCTCCACTTT
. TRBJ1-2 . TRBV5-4 CASSHWSRAASGYTF TGTGCCAGCAGTCATTGGAGCAGGGCAGCAAGTGGCTACACCTTC
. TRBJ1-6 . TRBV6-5 CASRDTGTYNSPLHF TGTGCCAGTAGGGACACCGGTACCTATAATTCACCCCTCCACTTT
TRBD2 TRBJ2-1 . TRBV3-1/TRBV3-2 CASSRGTGTSGGQQFF TGTGCCAGCAGCCGAGGTACCGGGACTAGCGGGGGCCAGCAGTTCTTC
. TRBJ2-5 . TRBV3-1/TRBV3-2 CASSQKGWGQETQYF TGTGCCAGCAGCCAGAAGGGGTGGGGTCAAGAGACCCAGTACTTC
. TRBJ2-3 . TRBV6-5 CASSSRPQAYTDTQYF TGTGCCAGCAGTTCCCGCCCCCAGGCCTACACAGATACGCAGTATTTT
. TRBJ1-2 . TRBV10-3 CAIRGLYGYTF TGTGCCATCAGGGGGCTCTATGGCTACACCTTC
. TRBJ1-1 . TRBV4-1 CASSQVGDTEAFF TGCGCCAGCAGCCAAGTAGGGGACACTGAAGCTTTCTTT
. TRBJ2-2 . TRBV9 CASSVGQVINTGELFF TGTGCCAGCAGCGTAGGGCAGGTCATCAACACCGGGGAGCTGTTTTTT
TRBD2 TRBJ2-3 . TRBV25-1 CASSDELAGGFGTQYF TGTGCCAGCAGTGATGAACTAGCGGGGGGTTTTGGTACGCAGTATTTT
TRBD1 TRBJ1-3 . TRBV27 CASSLKGQRSSGNTIYF TGTGCCAGCAGTTTGAAGGGACAGAGGAGCTCTGGAAACACCATATATTTT
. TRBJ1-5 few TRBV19 CASSSSTGRPGNQPQHF TGTGCCAGTAGCTCGTCAACCGGCAGGCCCGGCAATCAGCCCCAGCATTTT
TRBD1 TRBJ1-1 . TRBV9 CASSPTQGAWTNTEAFF TGTGCCAGCAGCCCCACCCAGGGGGCATGGACGAACACTGAAGCTTTCTTT
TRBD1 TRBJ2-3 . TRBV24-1 CATSDRDRGADTQYF TGTGCCACCAGTGATCGGGACAGGGGAGCAGATACGCAGTATTTT
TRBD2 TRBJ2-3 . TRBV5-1 CASSLEAGGRSDTQYF TGCGCCAGCAGCTTGGAGGCGGGGGGGCGATCAGATACGCAGTATTTT
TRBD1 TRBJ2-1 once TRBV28 CASSLVGTGRYNEQFF TGTGCCAGCAGTTTAGTCGGGACAGGGAGATACAATGAGCAGTTCTTC
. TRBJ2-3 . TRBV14 CASSQDIGGDTQYF TGTGCCAGCAGCCAAGATATTGGAGGAGATACGCAGTATTTT
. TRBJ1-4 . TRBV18 CASSRTGITNEKLFF TGTGCCAGCTCCCGTACAGGGATCACTAATGAAAAACTGTTTTTT
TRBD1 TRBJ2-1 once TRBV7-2 CASSSTGGAGNEQFF TGTGCCAGCAGCTCGACAGGGGGCGCGGGAAATGAGCAGTTCTTC
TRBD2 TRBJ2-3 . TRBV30 CAWGSGGYTDTQYF TGTGCCTGGGGTAGCGGGGGCTACACAGATACGCAGTATTTT
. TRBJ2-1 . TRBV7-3 CASSRGGHNEQFF TGTGCCAGCAGTAGGGGGGGCCACAATGAGCAGTTCTTC
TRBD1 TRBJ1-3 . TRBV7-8 CASSMPTQGAGNTIYF TGTGCCAGCAGCATGCCGACCCAGGGGGCTGGAAACACCATATATTTT
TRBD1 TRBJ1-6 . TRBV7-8 CASSGTGNSPLHF TGTGCCAGCAGCGGGACAGGCAATTCACCCCTCCACTTT
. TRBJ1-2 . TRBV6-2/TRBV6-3 CASSYVEGSYGYTF TGTGCCAGCAGTTACGTGGAGGGAAGCTATGGCTACACCTTC
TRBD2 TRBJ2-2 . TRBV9 CASSPGGGQSNTGELFF TGTGCCAGCAGCCCGGGGGGGGGACAATCGAACACCGGGGAGCTGTTTTTT
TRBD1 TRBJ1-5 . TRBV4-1 CASSQDPGQGGQPQHF TGCGCCAGCAGCCAAGATCCTGGACAGGGTGGCCAGCCCCAGCATTTT